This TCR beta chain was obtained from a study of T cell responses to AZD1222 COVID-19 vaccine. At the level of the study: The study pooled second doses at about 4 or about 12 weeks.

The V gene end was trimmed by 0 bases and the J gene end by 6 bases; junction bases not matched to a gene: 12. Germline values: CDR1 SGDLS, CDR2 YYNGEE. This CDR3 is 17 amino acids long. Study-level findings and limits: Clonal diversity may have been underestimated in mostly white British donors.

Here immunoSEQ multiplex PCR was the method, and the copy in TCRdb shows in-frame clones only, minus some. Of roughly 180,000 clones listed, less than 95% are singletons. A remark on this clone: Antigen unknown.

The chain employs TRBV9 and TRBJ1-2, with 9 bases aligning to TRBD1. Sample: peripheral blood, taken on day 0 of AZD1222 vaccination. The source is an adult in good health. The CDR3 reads CASSVGGTGLVRDGYTF. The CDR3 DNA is TGTGCCAGCAGCGTAGGGGGGACAGGGTTGGTTCGGGATGGCTACACCTTC.